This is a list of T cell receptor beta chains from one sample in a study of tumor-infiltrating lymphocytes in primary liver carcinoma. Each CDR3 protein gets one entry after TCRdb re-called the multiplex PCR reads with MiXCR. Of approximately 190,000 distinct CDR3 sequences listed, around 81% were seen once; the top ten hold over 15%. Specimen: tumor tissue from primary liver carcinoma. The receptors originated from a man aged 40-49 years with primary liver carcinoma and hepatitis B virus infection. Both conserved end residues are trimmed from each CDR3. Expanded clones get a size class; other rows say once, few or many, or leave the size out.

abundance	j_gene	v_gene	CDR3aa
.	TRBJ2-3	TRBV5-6	ASSSSGNTDTQY
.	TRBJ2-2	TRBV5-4	ASSPGPSPGEIF
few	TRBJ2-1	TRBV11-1	ASSSGQASSYNEQF
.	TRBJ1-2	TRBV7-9	ASRWGGGFHGYT
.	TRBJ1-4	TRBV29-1	SVGRGRIEKLF
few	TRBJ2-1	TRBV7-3	ASSSLGTGGEQF
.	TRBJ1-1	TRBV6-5	ASSFEQTNTEAF
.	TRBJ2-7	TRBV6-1	ANTRTGSYEQY
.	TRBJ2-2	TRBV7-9	GSRRLFANTGELF
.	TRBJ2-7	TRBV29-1	SVEGRGSYEHY
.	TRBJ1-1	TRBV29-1	SAVKVSNTEAF
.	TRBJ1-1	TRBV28	ASRRTGIAFNTGAF
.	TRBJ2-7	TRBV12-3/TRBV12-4	ANRHIQQGLYEQY
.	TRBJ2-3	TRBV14	ASNQTTDTQY
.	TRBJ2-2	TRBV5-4	ASSSTSANTGKLF
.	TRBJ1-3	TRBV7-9	ASSPHSGVCGNTIY
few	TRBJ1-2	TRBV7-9	TSSSRPQGGRNYGYT
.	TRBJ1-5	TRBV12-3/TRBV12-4	ASSFKASEQPQH
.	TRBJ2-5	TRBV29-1	CVHPGGAETQY
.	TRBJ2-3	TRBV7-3	ASSKALGGTRY
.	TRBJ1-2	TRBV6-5	ASKGGQGDRLGYDYT
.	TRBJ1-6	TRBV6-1	ASWQVTSPLH
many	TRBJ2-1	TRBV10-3	AIGGSSYEQF
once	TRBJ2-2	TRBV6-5	VSSAKPRGRGELF
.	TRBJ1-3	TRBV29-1	SVPSGNTVY
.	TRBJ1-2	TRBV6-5	ASSLDSASGHT
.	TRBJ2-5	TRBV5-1	ASKTGFQETQY
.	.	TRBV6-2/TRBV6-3	ASSAGSRTPQH
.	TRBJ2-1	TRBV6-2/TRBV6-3	ASNYFTQGQVSF
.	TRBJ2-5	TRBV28	ANRGLGETQY
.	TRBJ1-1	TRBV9	AISLLMNTEAF
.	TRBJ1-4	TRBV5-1	ASSRLGRNEKLF
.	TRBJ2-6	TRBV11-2	ASIKGGDRDISLSGANVLT
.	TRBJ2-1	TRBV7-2	ASSQLGRALGNEQF
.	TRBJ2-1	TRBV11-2	AGSLDRDGRFKNEQF
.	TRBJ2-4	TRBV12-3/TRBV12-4	ASSFFGPGQGTNIQC
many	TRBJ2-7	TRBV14	ASSRSMGSQY
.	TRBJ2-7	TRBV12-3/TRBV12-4	ASKGRFRYEQY
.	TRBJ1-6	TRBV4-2	ANREGGSPLQ
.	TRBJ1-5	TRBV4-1	ASSLRAAGNHPQH
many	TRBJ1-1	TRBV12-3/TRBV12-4	ASSRAGQGLNTEAF
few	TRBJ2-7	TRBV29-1	SVEGSTQGSLLGQY
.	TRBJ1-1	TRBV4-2	VSSPGIEAL
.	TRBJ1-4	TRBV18	ASSPPGLSQEKMF
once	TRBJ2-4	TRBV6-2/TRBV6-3	ASSYAGCKNIQY
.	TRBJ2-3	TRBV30	AWSAGRYSDTQY
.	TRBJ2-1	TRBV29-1	SVREIYNGQF
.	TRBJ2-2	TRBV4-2	ASSQERAGGLTGGLF
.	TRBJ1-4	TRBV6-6	TSSNRDRGRGEKLS
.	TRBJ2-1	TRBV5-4	ASSQGPSYNEQL
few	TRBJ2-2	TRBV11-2	VSSLVTSGGTGKLF